Listed here are 6 T cell receptor beta chains from one sample, sequenced in a study of blood T cell repertoires in COVID-19. Method: immunoSEQ multiplex PCR; TCRdb's copy keeps in-frame clones and lacks some. The data show approximately 160,000 clones, over 85% seen once. The sequencing sample was made of peripheral blood. These receptors were taken from a man aged 60 to 69 with active or convalescent COVID-19.

This clone came up a few times. V is TRBV3-1 (or the pseudogene TRBV3-2) and J is TRBJ2-2, with 9 bases that match TRBD2. V shed 3 bases, J shed 5 bases, and the junction held 7 bases outside the gene matches. Germline lookup yields CDR1 LGHDT and CDR2 YNNKEL (reference sequence). The CDR3 has 16 residues. The CDR3 bases are TGTGCCAGCAGCCACCAGATAGCGGGAGATACCGGGGAGCTGTTTTTT. Translation: CASSHQIAGDTGELFF.

The chain has TRBV6-6 and TRBJ2-7; perhaps TRBD1 as D (6 bases). CDR1 MNHNY and CDR2 SVGAGI come from the germline V gene (reference sequence). The CDR3 extends over 14 amino acids. V was clipped by 2 bases and J by 3 bases, with 11 bases between them. The chain's CDR3 is CASSYTGFYYEQYF. DNA for the CDR3: TGTGCCAGCAGTTACACAGGGTTCTACTACGAGCAGTACTTC.

The table lists this clone with a count of one. This chain links TRBV7-2 with TRBJ1-1, with D tentatively TRBD1 (6 bases). The CDR3 runs 13 residues. Trimming removed 1 base from V and 6 bases from J, with 9 bases in between. Germline V lookup: CDR1 SGHTA, CDR2 FQGNSA. In nucleotides, the CDR3 is TGTGCCAGCAGCTTAGGGTCAGGGGCTGAAGCTTTCTTT. This encodes CASSLGSGAEAFF.

CDR3 nucleotide sequence: TGCGCCAGCTCAAATGGGGGCGGACAAAACGAGCAGTACTTC. It is translated as CASSNGGGQNEQYF. The V gene is TRBV5-1, the J gene TRBJ2-7; a weak D match, TRBD1 (6 bases). Germline CDR1 and CDR2: SGHRS and YFSETQ. The CDR3 runs to 14 residues. The V end lost 7 bases, the J end lost 5 bases, and 19 bases lay between the germline ends.

Comments on this clone: Other nucleotide sequences in the sample specify the same CDR3. The CDR3 region is CAWSAWDRAYGYTF. CDR3 sequence (DNA): TGTGCCTGGAGTGCGTGGGACAGGGCTTATGGCTACACCTTC. The rearrangement joins TRBV30 to TRBJ1-2; 9 bases are a match to TRBD1. V was clipped by 1 base and J by 5 bases; unmatched bases: 5. Germline loops: CDR1 GTSNPN, CDR2 SVGIG (reference sequence). The CDR3 has 14 residues. The full variable domain, completed using reference TRBV30 and TRBJ1-2, is SQTIHQWPATLVQPVGSPLSLECTVEGTSNPNLYWYRQAAGRGLQLLFYSVGIGQISSEVPQNLSASRPQDRQFILSSKKLLLSDSGFYLCAWSAWDRAYGYTFGSGTRLTVV.

The V and J genes are TRBV5-1 and TRBJ1-2, with 7 bases fitting TRBD1. J lost 2 bases, V lost 4 bases, and 2 bases had no gene match. From germline, CDR1 is SGHRS and CDR2 YFSETQ. This CDR3 is 13 amino acids long. CDR3 protein: CASSQGDNYGYTF. The DNA for the CDR3 is TGCGCCAGCAGCCAGGGGGACAACTATGGCTACACCTTC.